This T cell receptor (beta chain) was observed in a study of cytomegalovirus exposure and HLA in healthy donors. Use of 60 Vbeta and 13 Jbeta primers characterized the PCR. Sequencing used immunoSEQ multiplex PCR; TCRdb keeps in-frame clones, though not all of them. The repertoire has fewer than 200,000 clones, under 90% of them found once; the top ten carry roughly 4.4%. Input material: PBMCs. This TCR was recovered from a man aged 25-45 years in good health and CMV-seronegative.

Here the CDR3 reads CASSLEGYGDQPQHF. The CDR3 region has the DNA TGTGCCAGCAGCTTAGAGGGGTACGGAGATCAGCCCCAGCATTTT. The V call is TRBV7-9, the J call TRBJ1-5; possible D gene TRBD1, 5 bases. CDR3 length: 15 residues. V dropped 1 base and J dropped 5 bases, with 12 bases sitting between them. Germline V gives CDR1 SEHNR, CDR2 FQNEAQ (reference sequence).